Detailed here is one TCR beta chain. Its antigen is unknown. The data are from a study of cytomegalovirus exposure and HLA in healthy donors. Across the study: Unique TCR beta sequences numbering 120 million or so came from approximately 180 million T cells in an earlier analysis. Study-wide results and caveats: Previous analysis showed most TCR beta V segments were productive about 87% or about 30% of the time. In a later analysis, DRB1 alleles had the most associated TCRs; HLA-C alleles the fewest.

Primers for the PCR totalled 60 Vbeta and 13 Jbeta. The assay was immunoSEQ multiplex PCR, and TCRdb's table has in-frame clones only and misses some. The sample lists about 160,000 clones, roughly 80% seen once, with 8% to 10% in the top ten. This CDR3 has 16 residues. The germline CDR1 and CDR2 sequences are PRHDT and FYEKMQ (reference sequence). The ends were cut back, 1 base at V and 0 bases at J, with 9 bases in the middle. Sequenced: PBMCs. The receptor was isolated from a male donor in good health and CMV-seropositive. The chain employs TRBV13 and TRBJ2-2; D gene unclear. The CDR3 region has the DNA TGTGCCAGCAGCTTAGCCCAACTCACGAACACCGGGGAGCTGTTTTTT. It encodes CASSLAQLTNTGELFF.